Each of the 30 T cell receptor beta chains below was sequenced from the same sample in a study of shared T cell receptors in the human thymus. Profiling relied on immunoSEQ multiplex PCR, and the TCRdb table lists in-frame clones only, not all of them. The repertoire has some 720,000 clones, roughly 90% of them found once; the top ten carry about 0.01%. The same sample was also used in a study of human thymus T cells.

Sequenced material: thymocytes. Receptors were obtained from a boy younger than two with a congenital heart defect.

This rearrangement joins TRBV5-6 to TRBJ2-2, with a possible D match to TRBD2 (6 bases). The V gene's germline CDR1 is SGHDT and CDR2 YYEEEE. Deletions cut 1 base from V and 5 bases from J, with 15 bases between. The CDR3 runs 16 residues. The CDR3 region is CASSLWRASGTGELFF. CDR3 coding DNA: TGTGCCAGCAGCTTGTGGAGGGCGAGTGGAACCGGGGAGCTGTTTTTT.

V and J are TRBV27 and TRBJ2-7; D uncertain. Trimming took 5 bases from V and 6 from J, leaving 17 bases between them. The CDR3 totals 14 residues. Germline V gene lookup returns CDR1 MNHEY and CDR2 SMNVEV (reference sequence). The CDR3 protein is CASSHWSAPSEQYF. CDR3 nucleotide sequence: TGTGCCAGCAGTCACTGGTCCGCCCCTTCCGAGCAGTACTTC.

This clone was recorded only once. The chain employs TRBV15 and TRBJ2-7; TRBD2 matches at 7 bases. The germline V gene has CDR1 LNHNV and CDR2 YYDKDF (reference sequence). The junction had 18 bases not matched to a gene; V was cut back by 1 base and J by 3 bases. The CDR3 length is 19 residues. CDR3 nucleotide sequence: TGTGCCACCAGCAGAGTCGCCCGGGGGAAAATGGGCGGGAGCTACGAGCAGTACTTC. It yields the protein CATSRVARGKMGGSYEQYF.

V is TRBV29-1 and J is TRBJ2-5; D possibly corresponds to TRBD1 (6 bases). V gave up 4 bases and J gave up 1 base, with 10 bases separating them. Germline CDR1 SQVTM, CDR2 ANQGSEA. This CDR3 comprises 13 residues. CDR3 loop: CSVVGRGQETQYF. CDR3 nucleotides: TGCAGCGTTGTGGGCAGGGGCCAAGAGACCCAGTACTTC.

This chain uses TRBV2 with TRBJ2-1; D may be TRBD2 (6 bases). The CDR3 is 17 amino acids. The germline V gene encodes CDR1 SNHLY and CDR2 FYNNEI. Deletions cut 2 bases from V and 9 bases from J, with 23 bases between. As DNA, the CDR3 is TGTGCCAGCAGTGAATCCGAGGCGGGATCCACAATGGGTGAGCAGTTCTTC. Translating gives CASSESEAGSTMGEQFF.

J is TRBJ1-2 and V is TRBV7-9; tentatively, D is TRBD1 (5 bases). Germline lookup yields CDR1 SEHNR and CDR2 FQNEAQ (reference sequence). This CDR3 comprises 13 residues. Deletions cut 5 bases from V and 6 bases from J, with 13 bases between. In DNA, the CDR3 is TGTGCCAGCAGCGCGGACGGGGGTAATGGCTACACCTTC. Residues: CASSADGGNGYTF. The entire variable domain, with the rest obtained from reference TRBV7-9 and TRBJ1-2, is as follows: DTGVSQNPRHKITKRGQNVTFRCDPISEHNRLYWYRQTLGQGPEFLTYFQNEAQLEKSRLLSDRFSAERPKGSFSTLEIQRTEQGDSAMYLCASSADGGNGYTFGSGTRLTVV.

The chain has TRBV7-9 and TRBJ2-7; TRBD1 aligns across 7 bases. Germline-derived CDR1 and CDR2 are SEHNR and FQNEAQ (reference sequence). This CDR3 has 16 amino acids. With V trimmed by 0 bases and J by 5 bases, 10 bases remained unmatched. CDR3 amino acids: CASSLARTGVRDEQYF. CDR3 sequence (DNA): TGTGCCAGCAGCTTAGCTCGGACAGGCGTCCGGGACGAGCAGTACTTC.

The genes are TRBV7-2 and TRBJ2-1; weak D call: TRBD1 (5 bases). Trimming took off 7 bases at V and 5 bases at J, with 12 bases between the two ends. The CDR3 is 13 residues long. Germline V gene data show CDR1 as SGHTA and CDR2 as FQGNSA. The CDR3 loop is CASTRKGDNEQFF. The CDR3, as DNA: TGTGCCAGCACGCGGAAAGGGGACAATGAGCAGTTCTTC.

The J gene is TRBJ1-1, the V gene TRBV27, with D perhaps matching TRBD1 (6 bases). The CDR3 loop spans 15 amino acids. Trimming shortened V by 5 bases and J by 5 bases, and 18 bases separated the two germline ends. In germline, CDR1 is MNHEY, CDR2 SMNVEV (reference sequence). CDR3 loop: CASSRGLGARTEAFF. As DNA, the CDR3 is TGTGCCAGCAGTCGGGGCTTGGGGGCCCGGACTGAAGCTTTCTTT.

The chain employs TRBV7-9 and TRBJ2-7; TRBD1 might be the D (5 bases). From germline, CDR1 is SEHNR and CDR2 FQNEAQ (reference sequence). This CDR3 comprises 14 residues. The germline V and J ends were trimmed by 5 bases and 2 bases, with 13 bases remaining between them. The CDR3 here is CASSVDNVAYEQYF. The DNA for the CDR3 is TGTGCCAGCAGCGTGGACAACGTAGCCTACGAGCAGTACTTC. The whole variable domain, filled in from reference TRBV7-9 and TRBJ2-7, reads DTGVSQNPRHKITKRGQNVTFRCDPISEHNRLYWYRQTLGQGPEFLTYFQNEAQLEKSRLLSDRFSAERPKGSFSTLEIQRTEQGDSAMYLCASSVDNVAYEQYFGPGTRLTVT.

This clone appeared a single time. This sequence joins TRBV7-9 and TRBJ1-2, with D perhaps TRBD1 (6 bases). V lost 6 bases to trimming and J lost 6 bases, with 11 bases between them. CDR3 length: 12 amino acids. Germline assignment: CDR1 SEHNR and CDR2 FQNEAQ (reference sequence). The CDR3 sequence is CASRSTGNGYTF. The DNA for the CDR3 is TGTGCCAGCAGGTCGACAGGTAATGGCTACACCTTC.

The V and J genes are TRBV10-3 and TRBJ1-1, with 7 bases matching TRBD1. This CDR3 has 13 residues. Germline V gene lookup returns CDR1 ENHRY and CDR2 SYGVKD. The J segment lost 6 bases and the V segment lost 3 bases, leaving 4 bases of the junction unmatched. DNA for the CDR3: TGTGCCATCAGTGAAGTAGGGGGCTCTGAAGCTTTCTTT. Its translation is CAISEVGGSEAFF.

This clone was recorded a few times. The rearrangement links TRBV29-1 to TRBJ2-7; 8 bases align to TRBD1. There are 17 residues in the CDR3. Looked up from germline, CDR1 is SQVTM and CDR2 is ANQGSEA. The J segment lost 0 bases and the V segment lost 5 bases, leaving 15 bases of the junction unmatched. The CDR3: CSVQPPQDRACSYEQYF. CDR3 nucleotides: TGCAGCGTTCAGCCCCCCCAGGACAGGGCCTGCTCCTACGAGCAGTACTTC.

This chain joins TRBV7-2 and TRBJ1-2; D is perhaps TRBD1 (6 bases). The germline V gene has CDR1 SGHTA and CDR2 FQGNSA. This CDR3 has 17 amino acids. V lost 5 bases and J 4 bases, leaving 23 bases between the germline ends. The CDR3 loop reads CASSQRQVGREGYGYTF. The DNA of the CDR3 is TGTGCCAGCAGCCAACGACAGGTGGGACGGGAGGGCTATGGCTACACCTTC.

This clone came up a few times. The chain links TRBV4-3 to TRBJ1-3; 7 nucleotides match TRBD1. Trimming cost V 0 bases and J 0 bases; bases outside gene matches: 5. CDR1 LGHNA and CDR2 YSLEER come from the germline V gene. The CDR3 extends over 17 amino acids. The CDR3 coding sequence is TGCGCCAGCAGCCAAGAGGCCCACAGGGGCTCTGGAAACACCATATATTTT. It yields the protein CASSQEAHRGSGNTIYF.

The V call is TRBV5-6, the J call TRBJ2-5, with 8 bases that match TRBD1. Germline V gene data show CDR1 as SGHDT and CDR2 as YYEEEE. This CDR3 has 14 residues. J gave up 5 bases and V 3 bases, and 6 bases lay outside the gene matches. The DNA for the CDR3 is TGTGCCAGCAGCTCCCTCAGGGGGCGGGAGACCCAGTACTTC. Protein sequence: CASSSLRGRETQYF.

The chain has TRBV4-2 and TRBJ2-3; a possible D gene is TRBD2 (5 bases). The CDR3 totals 14 residues. The germline CDR1 and CDR2 sequences are LGHNA and YNFKEQ. V dropped 3 bases and J dropped 4 bases, with 11 bases sitting between them. CDR3 sequence reads: CASSQGGLADTQYF. As DNA, the CDR3 is TGTGCCAGCAGCCAGGGTGGACTCGCAGATACGCAGTATTTT.

The V call is TRBV19, the J call TRBJ2-5; weak D call: TRBD1 (5 bases). The CDR3 has 14 amino acids. Trimming cost V 5 bases and J 7 bases, with 17 bases left between them. The germline V gene encodes CDR1 LNHDA and CDR2 SQIVND (reference sequence). In nucleotides, the CDR3 is TGTGCCAGTAGTGGGCAGGGTCCAATCGGGACCCAGTACTTC. The encoded protein is CASSGQGPIGTQYF.

This clone was seen only once. The chain recombines TRBV21-1 with TRBJ2-7; the table's D call, TRBD2, was not checked against the DNA. TRBV21-1 constitutes a pseudogene. This CDR3 has 18 amino acids. CDR3 bases: TGTGCCAGCAAAAAGACAGTGACTAGCGGGAGCTCGGATTACGAGCAGTACTTC. Its translation is CASKKTVTSGSSDYEQYF.

The chain combines TRBV15 with TRBJ1-2; 7 bases align to TRBD1. The CDR3 has 17 residues. Germline lookup yields CDR1 LNHNV and CDR2 YYDKDF (reference sequence). V lost 0 bases and J lost 4; bases outside the gene matches: 11. CDR3 sequence reads: CATSRDGPGTEPYGYTF. Written as DNA, the CDR3 is TGTGCCACCAGCAGAGATGGCCCCGGGACAGAACCCTATGGCTACACCTTC.

The chain is built from TRBV25-1 and TRBJ1-1, with 8 bases matching TRBD1. The V and J ends lost 6 bases and 3 bases, in that order; junction bases with no gene match: 12. This CDR3 is 16 amino acids long. The germline gives CDR1 MGHDK, CDR2 SYGVNS. CDR3 protein: CASSTSGQDIYTEAFF. CDR3 nucleotides: TGTGCCAGCAGCACTTCGGGACAGGACATTTACACTGAAGCTTTCTTT.

The chain has TRBV30 and TRBJ2-7, with 7 positions matching TRBD2. Germline CDR1 reads GTSNPN; CDR2 reads SVGIG (reference sequence). The CDR3 is made up of 14 amino acids. V dropped 6 bases and J dropped 0; count of bases not matched to a gene: 8. CDR3 DNA: TGTGCCTGCCAAGCGGGACGGCTCTCCTACGAGCAGTACTTC. It translates to CACQAGRLSYEQYF.

The rearrangement links TRBV19 to TRBJ1-5, with a possible D match to TRBD1 (6 bases). Germline loops: CDR1 LNHDA, CDR2 SQIVND (reference sequence). Trimming removed 6 bases from V and 1 base from J, with 10 bases in between. CDR3 length: 14 amino acids. For the CDR3, the DNA is TGTGCCAGTAGCAGGGACATAAGCAATCAGCCCCAGCATTTT. Amino acids: CASSRDISNQPQHF.

This sequence joins TRBV9 and TRBJ2-3; TRBD2 matches 11 bases. The CDR3 contains 18 residues. V dropped 5 bases and J dropped 4; count of bases not matched to a gene: 15. From germline, CDR1 is SGDLS and CDR2 YYNGEE. In nucleotides, the CDR3 is TGTGCCAGCAGAGCCGGGACACAAACTAGCGGGAGCGCAGATACGCAGTATTTT. This codes for CASRAGTQTSGSADTQYF.

This clone was seen only a few times. CDR3 coding DNA: TGCGCCAGCAGCCTCTATACCGGGCAGGGGGTGAACACTGAAGCTTTCTTT. This translates into CASSLYTGQGVNTEAFF. The chain has TRBV4-1 and TRBJ1-1; TRBD1 matches 7 bases. In germline, CDR1 is MGHRA, CDR2 YSYEKL. The CDR3 totals 17 residues. J lost 0 bases, V lost 4 bases, and 11 bases had no gene match.

The chain is built from TRBV12-2 and TRBJ2-5; the tabulated D call, TRBD2, remains unverified against the DNA. TRBV12-2 counts as a pseudogene. The CDR3 is 14 residues long. The CDR3 sequence is CASRLGTNRETQYF. The CDR3 coding sequence is TGTGCAAGTCGCCTGGGGACTAACAGAGAGACCCAGTACTTC.

The rearrangement joins TRBV4-2 to TRBJ2-3; D is undetermined. The V gene's germline CDR1 is LGHNA and CDR2 YNFKEQ. CDR3 length: 17 amino acids. Trimming removed 1 base from V and 4 bases from J, with 18 bases in between. The CDR3 sequence: CASSQVLVAPSPDTQYF. CDR3 in DNA: TGTGCCAGCAGCCAAGTTTTGGTGGCCCCGTCACCAGATACGCAGTATTTT.

This chain uses TRBV10-3 with TRBJ2-7; TRBD2 aligns across 8 bases. Trimming at V came to 10 bases and at J to 0 bases, leaving 5 bases not matched to a gene. Germline V gene data show CDR1 as ENHRY and CDR2 as SYGVKD. The CDR3 length is 13 residues. The chain's CDR3 is CATASGPSYEQYF. The DNA for the CDR3 is TGTGCCACTGCTAGCGGGCCCTCCTACGAGCAGTACTTC.

The genes are TRBV7-9 and TRBJ2-7, with D perhaps matching TRBD1 (5 bases). The CDR3 loop spans 13 amino acids. Per germline, CDR1 SEHNR and CDR2 FQNEAQ (reference sequence). V lost 5 bases and J lost 4, with 12 bases in between. CDR3 sequence: CASSPKGKYEQYF. As DNA, the CDR3 is TGTGCCAGCAGCCCCAAGGGGAAGTACGAGCAGTACTTC.

The chain employs TRBV5-6 and TRBJ1-5; 7 nucleotides align to TRBD1. Losses at the gene ends were 4 bases for V and 3 bases for J; bases not matched to a gene: 7. From germline, CDR1 is SGHDT and CDR2 YYEEEE. The CDR3 extends over 15 amino acids. This chain's CDR3 is CASSRTGAVNQPQHF. The CDR3 DNA sequence: TGTGCCAGCAGCAGAACAGGGGCGGTCAATCAGCCCCAGCATTTT.